This passage covers 27 T cell receptor beta chains from one sample sequenced in a study of graft-versus-host responses after intestinal transplantation. TCRdb keeps only in-frame clones here, not all; method: immunoSEQ multiplex PCR. The sample contains tens of thousands of clones, approximately 92% of which appear only once. The sample in question was PBMCs, obtained 98 days after intestinal transplantation. The receptors were gathered from a human patient who received an intestinal transplant, so some T cells may come from the graft donor.

The CDR3 loop reads CASSYLGLAGGNQYF. Written as DNA, the CDR3 is TGTGCCAGCAGTTACTTGGGGCTAGCGGGGGGTAATCAGTACTTC. This rearrangement joins TRBV6-5 to TRBJ2-4; 11 nucleotides match TRBD2. The germline V gene encodes CDR1 MNHEY and CDR2 SVGAGI. With 1 base clipped from V and 12 bases from J, the junction kept 8 bases outside the gene matches. The CDR3 length is 15 residues.

The chain uses TRBV2 and TRBJ2-6, with D hard to call. The CDR3 is 12 residues long. Germline-derived CDR1 and CDR2 are SNHLY and FYNNEI. V was cut by 10 bases and J by 1 base, with 5 bases left in between. The CDR3 coding sequence is TGTGCCATCCATTCTGGGGCCAACGTCCTGACTTTC. Protein product: CAIHSGANVLTF.

The rearrangement links TRBV27 to TRBJ1-5, with D perhaps matching TRBD1 (6 bases). The CDR3 totals 14 residues. Germline V lookup: CDR1 MNHEY, CDR2 SMNVEV (reference sequence). Trimming cost V 3 bases and J 7 bases, with 13 bases left between them. The CDR3, as DNA: TGTGCCAGCAGTTTCGTCAGGGGCAGCCAGCCCCAGCATTTT. Protein product: CASSFVRGSQPQHF.

V usage is TRBV6-5 and J usage is TRBJ1-2; 12 bases match TRBD1. The CDR3 has 15 residues. Per germline, CDR1 MNHEY and CDR2 SVGAGI. J was trimmed by 5 bases and V by 6 bases; bases with no gene match: 7. CDR3 sequence (DNA): TGTGCCAGCAGCGACCCGGGACAGGGGGCGTATGGCTACACCTTC. This gives the protein CASSDPGQGAYGYTF.

This rearrangement joins TRBV28 to TRBJ2-7; D may be TRBD2 (6 bases). Between the trimmed V and J ends, which lost 5 bases and 2 bases, there was a span of 13 bases. The germline V gene has CDR1 MDHEN and CDR2 SYDVKM. This CDR3 has 14 residues. Written as DNA, the CDR3 is TGTGCCAGCAGTATCACGGGAGTCACCTACGAGCAGTACTTC. This encodes CASSITGVTYEQYF.

The V and J genes are TRBV5-1 and TRBJ1-3; 7 bases map to TRBD1. Germline V CDR1 and CDR2: SGHRS, YFSETQ. The CDR3 is made up of 16 amino acids. V shed 2 bases, J shed 3 bases, and the junction held 8 bases outside the gene matches. This chain's CDR3 is CASSLPLTGIGNTIYF. CDR3 coding DNA: TGCGCCAGCAGCTTACCCTTGACAGGGATTGGAAACACCATATATTTT. Looking up the rest from reference TRBV5-1 and TRBJ1-3 gives the full variable domain: KAGVTQTPRYLIKTRGQQVTLSCSPISGHRSVSWYQQTPGQGLQFLFEYFSETQRNKGNFPGRFSGRQFSNSRSEMNVSTLELGDSALYLCASSLPLTGIGNTIYFGEGSWLTVV.

This chain joins TRBV7-9 and TRBJ1-6, with a tentative D call TRBD1 (5 bases). The CDR3 is made up of 17 amino acids. Germline-derived CDR1 and CDR2 are SEHNR and FQNEAQ (reference sequence). Trimming removed 5 bases at V and 10 bases at J, with 24 bases between. CDR3 coding DNA: TGTGCCAGCAGCCCCTTAGGGAGTAGCAGGGTCCCATCACCCCTCCACTTT. This sequence encodes CASSPLGSSRVPSPLHF.

V usage is TRBV7-6 and J usage is TRBJ2-7; no firm D call. Trimming left V 1 base short and J 0 bases short, with 7 bases between. Germline V lookup: CDR1 SGHVS, CDR2 FNYEAQ. The length of the CDR3 is 14 residues. This CDR3 is CASSLGTVSYEQYF. The CDR3 DNA reads as TGTGCCAGCAGCTTAGGGACGGTCTCCTACGAGCAGTACTTC.

The chain recombines TRBV6-5 with TRBJ2-5; TRBD2 might be the D (5 bases). The CDR3 sequence is 14 residues long. CDR1 and CDR2 from the germline V gene are MNHEY and SVGAGI. Trimming stripped 2 bases from V and 3 bases from J, with 10 bases between. CDR3 sequence (DNA): TGTGCCAGCAGTTACGAGAGGGATGAAGAGACCCAGTACTTC. Amino acids: CASSYERDEETQYF.

In its sample, this clone was seen once. The chain uses TRBV2 and TRBJ1-5; maybe TRBD1 (6 bases). This CDR3 spans 14 amino acids. Trimming stripped 2 bases from V and 6 bases from J, with 11 bases between. Germline CDR1 is SNHLY and CDR2 is FYNNEI. CDR3 region: CASSEWGGSQPQHF. In nucleotides, the CDR3 is TGTGCCAGCAGTGAATGGGGGGGCAGTCAGCCCCAGCATTTT.

The V and J genes are TRBV9 and TRBJ2-3; 7 bases map to TRBD1. This CDR3 contains 17 residues. V lost 0 bases, J lost 2 bases, and 9 bases stayed unmatched. Germline V CDR1 and CDR2: SGDLS, YYNGEE. In DNA form, the CDR3 reads TGTGCCAGCAGCGTAGTTGGGGTGACAGGGACCACAGATACGCAGTATTTT. This sequence encodes CASSVVGVTGTTDTQYF.

The rearrangement joins TRBV5-4 to TRBJ1-1; D is uncertain. V dropped 4 bases and J dropped 0 bases, with 7 bases sitting between them. The CDR3 extends over 13 amino acids. The V gene's germline CDR1 is SGHNT and CDR2 YYREEE (reference sequence). DNA for the CDR3: TGTGCCAGCAGCCCCTCCCTGAACACTGAAGCTTTCTTT. Translation gives CASSPSLNTEAFF.

The chain has TRBV7-3 and TRBJ2-2; 10 bases are a match to TRBD1. CDR1 and CDR2 (germline): SGHTA, FQGTGA. With 5 bases clipped from V and 6 bases from J, the junction kept 9 bases outside the gene matches. The CDR3 extends over 16 amino acids. CDR3 in amino acids: CASSPTGTGESGELFF. CDR3 DNA: TGTGCCAGCAGCCCTACCGGGACAGGGGAATCCGGGGAGCTGTTTTTT.

The gene calls are TRBV27 and TRBJ1-5; D unresolved. V gave up 1 base and J gave up 4 bases, with 11 bases separating them. The CDR3 is 15 residues long. In germline, CDR1 is MNHEY, CDR2 SMNVEV (reference sequence). CDR3 coding DNA: TGTGCCAGCAGTTTATTTTGGTCCCTTAATCAGCCCCAGCATTTT. Its protein product is CASSLFWSLNQPQHF.

The CDR3 bases are TGTGCCAGCAGTGAGATGCGGGGGGGCCGGAGTGAGCAGTTCTTC. It translates to CASSEMRGGRSEQFF. The chain is built from TRBV2 and TRBJ2-1; 9 bases map to TRBD2. V shed 3 bases, J shed 9 bases, and the junction held 9 bases outside the gene matches. The CDR3 sequence is 15 residues long. Germline V gene lookup returns CDR1 SNHLY and CDR2 FYNNEI.

This clone was found once. This rearrangement joins TRBV4-1 to TRBJ2-3; 7 nucleotides agree with TRBD2. Unmatched junction bases numbered 3, after V lost 5 bases and J lost 1 base. The CDR3 consists of 14 residues. The germline gives CDR1 MGHRA, CDR2 YSYEKL. CDR3 nucleotides: TGCGCCAGCAGCTTCCTAGCGGGCACAGATACGCAGTATTTT. This gives the protein CASSFLAGTDTQYF.

The CDR3 coding sequence is TGTGCCAGCAGCAAAGTATACGAGGGCTCGGTCACTGAAGCTTTCTTT. This gives the protein CASSKVYEGSVTEAFF. The chain combines TRBV21-1 with TRBJ1-1. TRBV21-1 is designated a pseudogene. This CDR3 has 16 amino acids.

V gene TRBV6-5 combines with J gene TRBJ1-4; D is uncertain. CDR1 is MNHEY and CDR2 is SVGAGI in the germline V gene. The V gene lost 7 bases and the J gene lost 7 bases, with 7 bases spanning the gap. The CDR3 is 11 residues long. The CDR3 reads CASTNGEKLFF. The CDR3, as DNA: TGTGCCAGCACCAATGGTGAAAAACTGTTTTTT.

The gene calls are TRBV10-3 and TRBJ2-5, with D unresolved. Germline-derived CDR1 and CDR2 are ENHRY and SYGVKD. This CDR3 has 14 amino acids. The V end lost 0 bases, the J end lost 5 bases, and 10 bases lay between the germline ends. CDR3 residues: CAISESGLGETQYF. The CDR3 DNA reads as TGTGCCATCAGTGAGTCGGGTTTAGGGGAGACCCAGTACTTC.

The V gene is TRBV28, the J gene TRBJ1-1, with TRBD1 matching 10 bases. The CDR3 covers 15 residues. With 5 bases clipped from V and 6 bases from J, the junction kept 9 bases outside the gene matches. The germline CDR1 and CDR2 sequences are MDHEN and SYDVKM. CDR3 sequence reads: CASSHGGQGVAEAFF. In DNA form, the CDR3 reads TGTGCCAGCAGTCACGGAGGACAGGGGGTGGCTGAAGCTTTCTTT.

The rearrangement uses TRBV5-4 and TRBJ2-2; D could derive from TRBD1 or TRBD2 (5 bases each). The germline V gene encodes CDR1 SGHNT and CDR2 YYREEE (reference sequence). The CDR3 has 15 residues. Deletions cut 4 bases from V and 3 bases from J, with 13 bases between. The chain's CDR3 is CASSRDGLYTGELFF. The DNA for the CDR3 is TGTGCCAGCAGCCGGGACGGACTTTACACCGGGGAGCTGTTTTTT.

The genes are TRBV4-1 and TRBJ1-1; D gene uncertain. Germline V lookup: CDR1 MGHRA, CDR2 YSYEKL. This CDR3 contains 13 residues. The germline V and J ends were trimmed by 5 bases and 1 base, with 8 bases remaining between them. In DNA, the CDR3 is TGCGCCAGCAGCAGGTTTGGGAACACTGAAGCTTTCTTT. Its protein is CASSRFGNTEAFF.

The genes are TRBV14 and TRBJ2-6; 13 bases align to TRBD2. This CDR3 contains 19 residues. With V trimmed by 4 bases and J by 4 bases, 10 bases remained unmatched. Germline loops: CDR1 SGHDN, CDR2 FVKESK. The CDR3 coding sequence is TGTGCCAGCAGCCCCTGGACTAGCGGGGGATCCACCGGGGCCAACGTCCTGACTTTC. Its protein is CASSPWTSGGSTGANVLTF.

The V gene is TRBV11-3, the J gene TRBJ1-6; D uncertain. Germline-derived CDR1 and CDR2 are SGHNT and YENEEA. The length of the CDR3 is 14 residues. Trimming pared 2 bases from V and 3 bases from J, leaving 5 bases between. The CDR3 DNA reads as TGTGCCAGCAGCTTAACAGACTATAATTCACCCCTCCACTTT. It codes for CASSLTDYNSPLHF.

CDR3 in DNA: TGTGCCAGCAGCTTGGCCGGACTAGCGGGATCCTACGAGCAGTACTTC. Amino acid sequence: CASSLAGLAGSYEQYF. The V gene is TRBV11-2, the J gene TRBJ2-7; 12 nucleotides align to TRBD2. The CDR3 covers 16 residues. Trimming removed 3 bases from V and 1 base from J; junction bases left unmatched: 4. Germline V gene sequence: CDR1 SGHAT, CDR2 FQNNGV.

V and J are TRBV7-9 and TRBJ1-4; possibly TRBD1 for D (6 bases). Per the germline V gene, CDR1 is SEHNR and CDR2 is FQNEAQ (reference sequence). V was trimmed by 3 bases and J by 8 bases, leaving 16 bases between them. CDR3 size: 15 residues. CDR3 nucleotides: TGTGCCAGCAGCTTGGGGCAATCAGGGGAGGAAAAACTGTTTTTT. It codes for CASSLGQSGEEKLFF. The full variable domain, its missing parts supplied by reference TRBV7-9 and TRBJ1-4, is DTGVSQNPRHKITKRGQNVTFRCDPISEHNRLYWYRQTLGQGPEFLTYFQNEAQLEKSRLLSDRFSAERPKGSFSTLEIQRTEQGDSAMYLCASSLGQSGEEKLFFGSGTQLSVL.

The V gene is TRBV6-1, the J gene TRBJ2-3; 10 positions match TRBD2. J lost 0 bases, V lost 5 bases, and 5 bases had no gene match. Germline V CDR1 and CDR2: MNHNS, SASEGT. The CDR3 contains 16 residues. CDR3 nucleotides: TGTGCCAGCAGTAAAGGACTAGCGGATAGCACAGATACGCAGTATTTT. This encodes CASSKGLADSTDTQYF.